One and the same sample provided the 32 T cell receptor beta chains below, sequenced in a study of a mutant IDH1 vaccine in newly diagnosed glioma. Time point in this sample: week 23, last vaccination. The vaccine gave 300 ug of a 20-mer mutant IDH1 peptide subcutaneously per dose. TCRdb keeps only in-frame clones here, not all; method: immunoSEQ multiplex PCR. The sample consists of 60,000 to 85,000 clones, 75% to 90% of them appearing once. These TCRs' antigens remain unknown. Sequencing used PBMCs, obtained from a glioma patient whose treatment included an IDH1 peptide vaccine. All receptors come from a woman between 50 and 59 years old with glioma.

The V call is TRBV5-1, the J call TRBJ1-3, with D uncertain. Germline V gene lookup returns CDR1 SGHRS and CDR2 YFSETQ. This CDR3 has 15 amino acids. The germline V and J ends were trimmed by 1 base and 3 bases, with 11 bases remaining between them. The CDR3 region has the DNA TGCGCCAGCAGCTTGTTGGGAACACTTGGAAACACCATATATTTT. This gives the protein CASSLLGTLGNTIYF.

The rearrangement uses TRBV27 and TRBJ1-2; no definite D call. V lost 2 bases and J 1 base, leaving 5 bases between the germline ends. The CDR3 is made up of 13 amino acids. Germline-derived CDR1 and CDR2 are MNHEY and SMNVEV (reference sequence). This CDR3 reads CASSLMRNYGYTF. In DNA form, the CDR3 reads TGTGCCAGCAGTTTAATGCGTAACTATGGCTACACCTTC.

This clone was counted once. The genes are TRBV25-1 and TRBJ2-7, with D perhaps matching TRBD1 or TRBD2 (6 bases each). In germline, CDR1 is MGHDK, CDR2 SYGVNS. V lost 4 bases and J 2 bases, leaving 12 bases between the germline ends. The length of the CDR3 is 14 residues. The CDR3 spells CASSALGGPYEQYF. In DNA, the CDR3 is TGTGCCAGCAGTGCCCTGGGGGGCCCCTACGAGCAGTACTTC.

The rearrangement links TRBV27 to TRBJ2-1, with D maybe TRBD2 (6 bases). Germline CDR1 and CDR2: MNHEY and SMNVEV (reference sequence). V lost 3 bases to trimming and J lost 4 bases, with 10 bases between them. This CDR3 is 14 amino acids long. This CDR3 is CASSLREGYNEQFF. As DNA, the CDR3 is TGTGCCAGCAGTTTGCGGGAAGGGTACAATGAGCAGTTCTTC.

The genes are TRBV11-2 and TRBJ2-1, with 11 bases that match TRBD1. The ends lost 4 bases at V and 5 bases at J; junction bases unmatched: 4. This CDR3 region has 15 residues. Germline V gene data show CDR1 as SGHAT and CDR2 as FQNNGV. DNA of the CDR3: TGTGCCAGCAGCTCGCCGGGACAGGGGGACAATGAGCAGTTCTTC. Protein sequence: CASSSPGQGDNEQFF.

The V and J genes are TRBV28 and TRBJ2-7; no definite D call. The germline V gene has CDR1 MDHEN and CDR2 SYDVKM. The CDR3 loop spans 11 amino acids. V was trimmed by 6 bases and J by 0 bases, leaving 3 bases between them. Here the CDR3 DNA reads TGTGCCAGCAGCTACTCCTACGAGCAGTACTTC. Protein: CASSYSYEQYF.

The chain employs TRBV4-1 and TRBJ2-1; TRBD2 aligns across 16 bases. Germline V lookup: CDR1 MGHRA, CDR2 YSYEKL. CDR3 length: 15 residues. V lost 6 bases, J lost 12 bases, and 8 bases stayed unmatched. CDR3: CASSPGTSGRGRQFF. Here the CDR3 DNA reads TGCGCCAGCAGTCCCGGGACTAGCGGGAGGGGAAGGCAGTTCTTC.

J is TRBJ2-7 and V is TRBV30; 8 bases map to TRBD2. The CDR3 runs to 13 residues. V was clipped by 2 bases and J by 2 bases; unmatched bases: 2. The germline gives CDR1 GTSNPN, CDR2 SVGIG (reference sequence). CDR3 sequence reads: CAWSLAGPYEQYF. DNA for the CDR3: TGTGCCTGGAGTTTAGCGGGGCCCTACGAGCAGTACTTC.

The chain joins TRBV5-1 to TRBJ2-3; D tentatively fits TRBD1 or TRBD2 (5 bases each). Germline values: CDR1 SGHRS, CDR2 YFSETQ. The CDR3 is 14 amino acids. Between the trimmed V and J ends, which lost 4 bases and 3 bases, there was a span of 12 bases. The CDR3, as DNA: TGCGCCAGCAGCGCCTCGGGACCGACAGATACGCAGTATTTT. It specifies CASSASGPTDTQYF.

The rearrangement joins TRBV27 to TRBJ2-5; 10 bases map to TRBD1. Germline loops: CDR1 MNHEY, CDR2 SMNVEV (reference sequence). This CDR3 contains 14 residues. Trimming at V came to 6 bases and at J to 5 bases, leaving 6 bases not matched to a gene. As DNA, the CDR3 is TGTGCCAGCAGCGACAGGGGGCCCTGGGAGACCCAGTACTTC. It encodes CASSDRGPWETQYF.

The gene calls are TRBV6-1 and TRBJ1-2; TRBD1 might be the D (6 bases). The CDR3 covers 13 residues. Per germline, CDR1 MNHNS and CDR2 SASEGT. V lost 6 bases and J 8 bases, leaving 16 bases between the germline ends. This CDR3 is CASSLQGTQGYTF. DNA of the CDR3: TGTGCCAGCAGCCTACAGGGTACGCAGGGCTACACCTTC.

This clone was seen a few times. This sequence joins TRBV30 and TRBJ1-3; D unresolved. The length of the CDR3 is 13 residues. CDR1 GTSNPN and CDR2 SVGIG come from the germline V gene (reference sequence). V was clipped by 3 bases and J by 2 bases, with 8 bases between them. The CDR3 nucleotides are TGTGCCTGGAGCGGTAGTACTGGAAACACCATATATTTT. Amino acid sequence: CAWSGSTGNTIYF.

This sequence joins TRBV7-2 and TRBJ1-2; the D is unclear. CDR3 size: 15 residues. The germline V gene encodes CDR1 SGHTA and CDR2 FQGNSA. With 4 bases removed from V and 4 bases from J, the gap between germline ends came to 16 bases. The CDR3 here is CASSSRAGSAYGYTF. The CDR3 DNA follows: TGTGCCAGCAGCTCCCGGGCGGGCAGCGCCTATGGCTACACCTTC.

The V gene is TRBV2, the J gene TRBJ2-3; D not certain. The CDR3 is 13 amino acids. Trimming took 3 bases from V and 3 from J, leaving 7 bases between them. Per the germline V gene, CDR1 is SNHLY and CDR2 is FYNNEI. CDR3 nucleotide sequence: TGTGCCAGCAGTGACGAGGTTACAGATACGCAGTATTTT. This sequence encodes CASSDEVTDTQYF.

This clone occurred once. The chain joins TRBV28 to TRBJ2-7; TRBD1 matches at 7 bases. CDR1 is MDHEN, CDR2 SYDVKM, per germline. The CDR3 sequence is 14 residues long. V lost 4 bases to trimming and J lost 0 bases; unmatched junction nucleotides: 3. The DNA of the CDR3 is TGTGCCAGCAGTTGGACAGGCAACTCCTACGAGCAGTACTTC. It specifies CASSWTGNSYEQYF.

The CDR3 is CAWRRGGVGANVLTF. CDR3 DNA: TGTGCCTGGAGAAGGGGCGGCGTAGGGGCCAACGTCCTGACTTTC. The genes are TRBV30 and TRBJ2-6; D is perhaps TRBD1 (5 bases). Trimming shortened V by 3 bases and J by 4 bases, and 13 bases separated the two germline ends. Germline V gene sequence: CDR1 GTSNPN, CDR2 SVGIG (reference sequence). The CDR3 is made up of 15 amino acids.

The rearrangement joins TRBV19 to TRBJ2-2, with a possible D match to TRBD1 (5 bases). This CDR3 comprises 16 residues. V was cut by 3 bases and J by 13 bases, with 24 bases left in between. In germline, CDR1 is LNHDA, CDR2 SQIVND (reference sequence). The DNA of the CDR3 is TGTGCCAGTAGTATTAAAGGCAGGGCCGGTACCGTAGCGCTGTTTTTT. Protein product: CASSIKGRAGTVALFF. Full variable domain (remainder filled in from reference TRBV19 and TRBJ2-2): DGGITQSPKYLFRKEGQNVTLSCEQNLNHDAMYWYRQDPGQGLRLIYYSQIVNDFQKGDIAEGYSVSREKKESFPLTVTSAQKNPTAFYLCASSIKGRAGTVALFFGEGSRLTVL.

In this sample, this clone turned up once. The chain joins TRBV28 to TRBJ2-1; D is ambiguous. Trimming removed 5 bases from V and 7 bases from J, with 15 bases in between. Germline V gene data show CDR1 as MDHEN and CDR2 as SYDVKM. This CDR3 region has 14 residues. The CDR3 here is CASSTGDWANEQFF. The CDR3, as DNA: TGTGCCAGCAGTACCGGAGATTGGGCGAATGAGCAGTTCTTC.

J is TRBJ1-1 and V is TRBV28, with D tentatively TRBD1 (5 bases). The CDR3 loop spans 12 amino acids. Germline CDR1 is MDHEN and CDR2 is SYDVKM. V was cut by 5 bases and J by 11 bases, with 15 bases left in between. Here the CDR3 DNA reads TGTGCCAGCAGTCCCCCAGGGTTGGAGGCTTTCTTT. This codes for CASSPPGLEAFF.

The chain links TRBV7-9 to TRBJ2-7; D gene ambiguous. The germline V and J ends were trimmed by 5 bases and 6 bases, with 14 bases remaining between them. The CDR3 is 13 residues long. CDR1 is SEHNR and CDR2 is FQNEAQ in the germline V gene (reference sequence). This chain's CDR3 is CASSPPVPGEQYF. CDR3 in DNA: TGTGCCAGCAGCCCCCCCGTCCCCGGCGAGCAGTACTTC.

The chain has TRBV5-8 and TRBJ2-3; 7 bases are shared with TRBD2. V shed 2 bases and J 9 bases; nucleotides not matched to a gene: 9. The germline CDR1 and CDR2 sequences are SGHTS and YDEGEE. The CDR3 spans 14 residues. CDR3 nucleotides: TGTGCCAGCAGCTTTGACAGCGGGATTGAGACGCAGTATTTT. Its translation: CASSFDSGIETQYF.

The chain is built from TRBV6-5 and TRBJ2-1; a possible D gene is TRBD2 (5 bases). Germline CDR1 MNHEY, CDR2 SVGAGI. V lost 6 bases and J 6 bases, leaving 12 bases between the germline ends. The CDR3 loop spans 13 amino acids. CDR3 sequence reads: CASRRGSGNEQFF. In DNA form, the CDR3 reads TGTGCCAGCAGACGCGGAAGCGGCAATGAGCAGTTCTTC.

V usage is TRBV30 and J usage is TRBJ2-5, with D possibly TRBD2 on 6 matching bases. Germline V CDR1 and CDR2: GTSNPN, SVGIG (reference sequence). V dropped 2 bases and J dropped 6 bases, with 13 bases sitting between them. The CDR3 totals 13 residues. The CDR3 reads CAWSMSSGKTQYF. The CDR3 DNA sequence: TGTGCCTGGAGTATGAGTAGCGGTAAGACCCAGTACTTC.

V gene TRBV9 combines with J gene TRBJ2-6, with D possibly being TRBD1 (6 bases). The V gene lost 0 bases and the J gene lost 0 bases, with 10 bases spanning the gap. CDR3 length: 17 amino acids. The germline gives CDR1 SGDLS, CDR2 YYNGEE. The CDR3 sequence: CASSVEQGISGANVLTF. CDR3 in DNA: TGTGCCAGCAGCGTAGAACAGGGAATCTCTGGGGCCAACGTCCTGACTTTC.

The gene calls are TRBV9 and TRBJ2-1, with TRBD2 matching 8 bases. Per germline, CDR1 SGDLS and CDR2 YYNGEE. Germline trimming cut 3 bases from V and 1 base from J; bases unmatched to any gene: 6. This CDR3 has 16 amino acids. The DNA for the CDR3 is TGTGCCAGCAGCGGTGAACCTAGCGGGTCCTACAATGAGCAGTTCTTC. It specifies CASSGEPSGSYNEQFF.

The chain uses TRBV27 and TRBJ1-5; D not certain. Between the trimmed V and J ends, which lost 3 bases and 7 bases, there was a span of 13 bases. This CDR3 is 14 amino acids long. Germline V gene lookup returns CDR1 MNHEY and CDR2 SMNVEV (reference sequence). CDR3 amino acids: CASSLDGVVQPQHF. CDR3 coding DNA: TGTGCCAGCAGTTTGGACGGGGTTGTGCAGCCCCAGCATTTT.

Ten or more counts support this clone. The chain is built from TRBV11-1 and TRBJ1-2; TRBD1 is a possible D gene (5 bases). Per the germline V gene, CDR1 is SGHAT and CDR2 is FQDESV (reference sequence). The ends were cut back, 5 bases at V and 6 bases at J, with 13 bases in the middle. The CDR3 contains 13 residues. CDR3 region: CASSPGLGDGYTF. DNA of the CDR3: TGTGCCAGCAGCCCCGGGCTGGGGGATGGCTACACCTTC. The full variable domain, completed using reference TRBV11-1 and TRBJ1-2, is EAEVAQSPRYKITEKSQAVAFWCDPISGHATLYWYRQILGQGPELLVQFQDESVVDDSQLPKDRFSAERLKGVDSTLKIQPAELGDSAMYLCASSPGLGDGYTFGSGTRLTVV.

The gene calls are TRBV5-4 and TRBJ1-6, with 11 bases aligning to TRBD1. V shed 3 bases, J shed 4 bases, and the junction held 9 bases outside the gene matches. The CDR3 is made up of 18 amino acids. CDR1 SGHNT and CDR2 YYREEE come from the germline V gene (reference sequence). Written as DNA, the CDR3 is TGTGCCAGCAGCTCTCCGGGACAGGGGGGCCGGTATAATTCACCCCTCCACTTT. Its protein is CASSSPGQGGRYNSPLHF.

The CDR3 DNA follows: TGTGCCAGCAGCCCCCAGGGCCTATCTGGCTACACCTTC. It specifies CASSPQGLSGYTF. The rearrangement links TRBV28 to TRBJ1-2; D is possibly TRBD1 (5 bases). The CDR3 is made up of 13 amino acids. V was trimmed by 6 bases and J by 7 bases, leaving 15 bases between them. Germline values: CDR1 MDHEN, CDR2 SYDVKM.

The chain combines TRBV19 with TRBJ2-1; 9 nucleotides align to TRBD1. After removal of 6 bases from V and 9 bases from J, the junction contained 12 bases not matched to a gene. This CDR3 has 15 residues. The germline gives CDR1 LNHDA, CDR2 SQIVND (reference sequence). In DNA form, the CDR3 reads TGTGCCAGTAGAGAGGCGGACAGGGGCCTTTTTGAGCAGTTCTTC. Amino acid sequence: CASREADRGLFEQFF.

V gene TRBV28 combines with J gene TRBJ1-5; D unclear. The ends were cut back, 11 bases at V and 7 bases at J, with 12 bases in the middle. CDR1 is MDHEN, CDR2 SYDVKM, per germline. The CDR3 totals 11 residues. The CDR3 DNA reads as TGTGCCTCCCGGACCGGGCAGCCCCAGCATTTT. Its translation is CASRTGQPQHF.

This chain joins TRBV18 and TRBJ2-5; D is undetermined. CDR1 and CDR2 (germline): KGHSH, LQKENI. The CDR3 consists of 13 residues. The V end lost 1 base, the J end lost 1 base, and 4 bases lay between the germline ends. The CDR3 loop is CASSPRVQETQYF. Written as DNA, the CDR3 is TGTGCCAGCTCACCACGGGTCCAAGAGACCCAGTACTTC. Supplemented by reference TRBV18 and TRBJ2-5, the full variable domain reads NAGVMQNPRHLVRRRGQEARLRCSPMKGHSHVYWYRQLPEEGLKFMVYLQKENIIDESGMPKERFSAEFPKEGPSILRIQQVVRGDSAAYFCASSPRVQETQYFGPGTRLLVL.